This TCR beta chain was observed in a study of spatial heterogeneity in lung cancer. This clonotype was counted a few times. As for time point: blood at routine non-recurrence follow-up after resection. TCRdb re-analysed the 5' RACE reads in MiXCR, keeping a single row per CDR3 protein. The table lists tens of thousands of distinct CDR3 sequences, roughly 19% of them singletons. Source: PBMCs, taken at follow-up. The receptor was derived from a male donor with early-stage non-small cell lung cancer.

The CDR3 is CASRRTVSEQFF. CDR3 coding DNA: TGTGCCAGCAGGAGGACCGTGTCTGAGCAGTTCTTC. V gene TRBV12-3 or TRBV12-4 combines with J gene TRBJ2-1; D not resolved. The CDR3 has 12 residues. The V end was cut by 6 bases, the J end by 9 bases, with 12 bases between.